This is a list of T cell receptor beta chains from one sample in a study of shared clonotypes between healthy human individuals. The protocol was immunoSEQ multiplex PCR, while the TCRdb copy is restricted to in-frame clones and leaves out a portion. The sample holds fewer than 650,000 clones; 60% to 85% are singletons and the top ten take 10% to 15%. The specimen sequenced was PBMCs. These TCRs come from a woman aged 40 to 50 in good health. Some clones in this sample may be carry-over from other donors' samples. CDR3s include the opening cysteine and the closing phenylalanine or tryptophan. Each record gives: clone size, J gene, D gene, V gene, CDR3 protein, CDR3 DNA. A D gene is named only where the DNA matches it firmly. A clone size is listed for some rows: how often the clone was seen (once, few, many), or a class if it is expanded.

few | TRBJ1-4 | - | TRBV7-2 | CASSFTGGSEKLFF | TGTGCCAGCAGCTTCACAGGAGGGAGTGAAAAACTGTTTTTT
many | TRBJ2-7 | - | TRBV23-1 | CASSRGTSKGRQYF | TGCGCCAGCAGTCGGGGGACATCGAAGGGACGGCAGTACTTC
- | TRBJ2-1 | - | TRBV5-1 | CASSLVLGALVEQFF | TGCGCCAGCAGCTTGGTCTTGGGGGCCCTGGTGGAGCAGTTCTTC
- | TRBJ2-2 | - | TRBV5-6 | CASSNPTEYTGELFF | TGTGCCAGCAGCAATCCGACAGAGTACACCGGGGAGCTGTTTTTT
- | TRBJ2-1 | - | TRBV6-1 | CASGATSYHNEQFF | TGTGCCAGCGGGGCCACCTCTTATCACAATGAGCAGTTCTTC
- | TRBJ2-3 | - | TRBV5-6 | CASGLLSAGTQYF | TGTGCCAGCGGTCTTTTATCTGCAGGCACGCAGTATTTT
- | TRBJ2-1 | - | TRBV11-3 | CASGGMTVPYNEQFF | TGTGCCAGCGGGGGGATGACGGTCCCCTACAATGAGCAGTTCTTC
- | TRBJ2-7 | TRBD1 | TRBV6-1 | CASSEALTGVSYEQYF | TGTGCCAGCAGTGAAGCGCTTACAGGGGTCTCCTACGAGCAGTACTTC
- | TRBJ2-5 | TRBD1 | TRBV28 | CASSSNRGLGETQYF | TGTGCCAGCAGTTCCAACAGGGGGCTGGGGGAGACCCAGTACTTC
- | TRBJ1-2 | TRBD1 | TRBV27 | CASSPGTGGYYGYTF | TGTGCCAGCAGTCCCGGGACAGGGGGTTACTATGGCTACACCTTC
- | TRBJ1-1 | - | TRBV29-1 | CSVAPHGNQRMNTEAFF | TGCAGCGTTGCCCCCCACGGGAACCAGAGAATGAACACTGAAGCTTTCTTT
- | TRBJ2-3 | TRBD1 | TRBV7-6 | CASSLRGRTNTDTQYF | TGTGCCAGCAGTCTTAGGGGGCGGACGAACACAGATACGCAGTATTTT
- | TRBJ2-7 | - | TRBV28 | CASSLWTVYEQYF | TGTGCCAGCAGTTTGTGGACTGTTTACGAGCAGTACTTC
many | TRBJ2-7 | TRBD1 | TRBV5-5 | CASNFRGQGGDEQYF | TGTGCCAGCAACTTCCGGGGACAGGGCGGCGACGAGCAGTACTTC
many | TRBJ2-1 | TRBD1 | TRBV5-6 | CASRPGQPTSYNEQFF | TGTGCCAGCAGGCCGGGACAGCCGACCTCCTACAATGAGCAGTTCTTC
few | TRBJ2-2 | - | TRBV12-2 | CASELGQRECGELFF | TGTGCAAGTGAACTCGGCCAGCGGGAGTGCGGGGAGCTGTTTTTT
- | TRBJ1-4 | TRBD1 | TRBV4-3 | CASSLGTGVLGEKLFF | TGCGCCAGCAGCCTCGGGACAGGGGTTCTTGGTGAAAAACTGTTTTTT
- | TRBJ2-1 | TRBD2 | TRBV11-2 | CASRKLAGHSYNEQFF | TGTGCCAGCAGAAAACTAGCGGGCCACTCCTACAATGAGCAGTTCTTC
- | TRBJ2-4 | - | TRBV28 | CASSLSWEIQYF | TGTGCCAGCAGTTTATCGTGGGAGATTCAGTACTTC
once | TRBJ2-1 | TRBD2 | TRBV2 | CASKMGLAGGYNEQFF | TGTGCCAGCAAGATGGGACTAGCGGGAGGATACAATGAGCAGTTCTTC
- | TRBJ2-7 | - | TRBV5-4 | CASSLLGTYEQYF | TGTGCCAGCAGCTTGCTGGGGACCTACGAGCAGTACTTC
- | TRBJ2-1 | TRBD2 | TRBV28 | CASSLRRGEQFF | TGTGCCAGCAGTTTAAGGCGGGGGGAGCAGTTCTTC
- | TRBJ2-3 | TRBD2 | TRBV5-8 | CAATAGGPDTQYF | TGTGCCGCCACAGCGGGAGGGCCAGATACGCAGTATTTT
once | TRBJ2-2 | - | TRBV2 | CASGISNTGELFF | TGTGCCAGCGGAATCAGCAACACCGGGGAGCTGTTTTTT
- | TRBJ1-1 | - | TRBV7-6 | CASSLSVNTEAFF | TGTGCCAGCAGCTTATCGGTGAACACTGAAGCTTTCTTT
many | TRBJ2-1 | TRBD1 | TRBV27 | CASSLTTGVDNEQFF | TGTGCCAGCAGTTTAACAACAGGGGTGGACAATGAGCAGTTCTTC
- | TRBJ2-7 | - | TRBV10-3 | CAISDRAATYEQYF | TGTGCCATCAGTGACAGGGCGGCAACCTACGAGCAGTACTTC
many | TRBJ2-4 | - | TRBV30 | CAWSLAGPNIQYF | TGTGCCTGGAGTCTGGCAGGGCCAAACATTCAGTACTTC
- | TRBJ2-7 | TRBD2 | TRBV28 | CASSPYSGRAYEQYF | TGTGCCAGCAGCCCCTATAGCGGGAGGGCTTACGAGCAGTACTTC
- | TRBJ1-2 | TRBD1 | TRBV7-9 | CASSLGGQDYGYTF | TGTGCCAGCAGCCTAGGTGGACAGGACTATGGCTACACCTTC
- | TRBJ2-5 | TRBD1 | TRBV2 | CASSGLTGRETQYF | TGTGCCAGCAGTGGGTTGACAGGGAGAGAGACCCAGTACTTC
- | TRBJ1-2 | TRBD1 | TRBV28 | CASRHLRDRSFNYGYTF | TGTGCCAGCAGGCACTTAAGGGACAGGTCTTTTAACTATGGCTACACCTTC
- | TRBJ1-5 | - | TRBV7-9 | CASSLFKGRNLSNQPQHF | TGTGCCAGCAGCTTATTCAAGGGACGGAACCTTAGCAATCAGCCCCAGCATTTT
- | TRBJ2-7 | - | TRBV28 | CASSFPGGAYEQYF | TGTGCCAGCAGTTTTCCCGGGGGCGCCTACGAGCAGTACTTC
- | TRBJ2-4 | - | TRBV7-2 | CASSFAAIAKNIQYF | TGTGCCAGCAGCTTCGCGGCCATAGCCAAAAACATTCAGTACTTC
- | TRBJ2-2 | - | TRBV2 | CASSRTVTNTGGLFF | TGTGCCAGCAGTCGGACAGTTACGAACACCGGGGGGCTGTTTTTT
- | TRBJ2-1 | TRBD2 | TRBV29-1 | CSVEGLAGDQFF | TGCAGCGTTGAAGGACTAGCGGGAGATCAGTTCTTC
few | TRBJ2-3 | - | TRBV11-3 | CASSLGRSTDTQYF | TGTGCCAGCAGTTTAGGGCGGAGCACAGATACGCAGTATTTT
- | TRBJ2-2 | - | TRBV4-2 | CASSQGKGGANTGELFF | TGTGCCAGCAGCCAAGGGAAGGGCGGCGCGAACACCGGGGAGCTGTTTTTT
- | TRBJ2-4 | - | TRBV5-3 | CALHRVGNIQYF | TGTGCCCTCCACAGGGTCGGTAACATTCAGTACTTC
- | TRBJ2-7 | TRBD1 | TRBV7-2 | CASSLQGYEQYF | TGTGCCAGCAGCCTACAGGGGTACGAGCAGTACTTC
few | TRBJ2-5 | TRBD2 | TRBV2 | CASTVFSGGETQYF | TGTGCCAGCACCGTATTTAGCGGGGGTGAGACCCAGTACTTC
- | TRBJ2-3 | TRBD1 | TRBV29-1 | CSAVMWDSSTDTQYF | TGCAGCGCCGTTATGTGGGACAGCAGCACAGATACGCAGTATTTT
- | TRBJ2-3 | - | TRBV2 | CASSEAPGGKADTQYF | TGTGCCAGCAGTGAAGCGCCGGGCGGGAAGGCTGATACGCAGTATTTT
- | TRBJ2-3 | - | TRBV30 | CAYIFSYTQYF | TGTGCCTATATATTTAGTTATACGCAGTATTTT
- | TRBJ2-3 | TRBD2 | TRBV19 | CATGLAGADTQYF | TGTGCCACAGGACTAGCGGGAGCAGATACGCAGTATTTT
- | TRBJ2-5 | - | TRBV28 | CASVTRKGGQETQYF | TGTGCCAGCGTTACCCGCAAAGGGGGGCAAGAGACCCAGTACTTC
few | TRBJ2-3 | - | TRBV4-1 | CASSQDDLRDTQYF | TGCGCCAGCAGCCAAGACGATTTAAGAGATACGCAGTATTTT
- | TRBJ2-5 | TRBD2 | TRBV15 | CATSAPRREISETQYF | TGTGCCACCAGCGCTCCCCGGCGGGAGATATCGGAGACCCAGTACTTC
- | TRBJ1-1 | - | TRBV30 | CARILLRSTEAFF | TGTGCCCGGATATTGCTGCGGAGCACTGAAGCTTTCTTT
many | TRBJ1-3 | - | TRBV5-6 | CASSFLGSSGNTIYF | TGTGCCAGCAGCTTCCTGGGAAGCTCTGGAAACACCATATATTTT
- | TRBJ2-2 | - | TRBV2 | CASKSLAVPGELFF | TGTGCCAGCAAGTCACTAGCTGTACCCGGGGAGCTGTTTTTT
few | TRBJ2-3 | - | TRBV28 | CASSSDYFGTDTQYF | TGTGCCAGCAGTTCGGACTATTTCGGCACAGATACGCAGTATTTT
- | TRBJ1-5 | - | TRBV28 | CASTLAGGIRPQHF | TGTGCCAGCACCCTCGCTGGGGGAATCAGGCCCCAGCATTTT
- | TRBJ2-7 | TRBD1 | TRBV9 | CASSVGPGTDVYEQYF | TGTGCCAGCAGCGTAGGCCCTGGGACAGATGTCTACGAGCAGTACTTC
- | TRBJ2-1 | - | TRBV7-2 | CASSLLGRDDEQFF | TGTGCCAGCAGCTTACTGGGCAGGGATGATGAGCAGTTCTTC
- | TRBJ1-4 | - | TRBV28 | CASSIRTAEKLFF | TGTGCCAGCAGTATCCGGACAGCCGAAAAACTGTTTTTT